This T cell receptor beta chain came from a study of T cells in Graves' hyperthyroidism and ophthalmopathy. Amplified TCR beta CDR3 regions derived from RNA transcripts. HTBI primers were employed in a first-round RT-PCR of the TCR CDR3. TCRdb fed the multiplex PCR reads into MiXCR, producing one record per CDR3 protein. The sample has about 400,000 distinct CDR3 sequences, more than 12% seen once. This clonotype occurred a few times. Sequenced input: blood. The sequence derives from a man aged 45-65 years with Graves' ophthalmopathy.

The CDR3 coding sequence is TGTGCCAGCAGTTACTTGACAGGGATGGGTAGCTCCTACAATGAGCAGTTCTTC. This gives the protein CASSYLTGMGSSYNEQFF. The V call is TRBV6-5, the J call TRBJ2-1, with 7 nucleotides matching TRBD1. The CDR3 covers 18 residues. CDR1 and CDR2 from the germline V gene are MNHEY and SVGAGI. With V trimmed by 1 base and J by 0 bases, 9 bases remained unmatched.